This T cell receptor (beta chain) was captured in a study of neurological immune-mediated disorders. Study-wide results and limits: The repertoires of 18 of 34 multiple sclerosis patients were placed by phylogenetic grouping in a single related-CDR3 cluster, which may be a signature.

This clonotype occurred many times. Its antigen is not identified. A 10-nucleotide random UMI tagged transcripts in template-switch 5'RACE cDNA synthesis. Over 180 million TCR-beta sequences from 15-18 subjects came from every sequencing run. TCRdb re-analysed the 5' RACE reads in MiXCR, keeping a single row per CDR3 protein. Of tens of thousands of distinct CDR3 sequences listed, about 3.4% are singletons. Sequencing used PBMCs. The source is a man aged 40-50 years with multiple sclerosis.

The CDR3 region is CASSLGSRSNEQFF. In DNA, the CDR3 is TGTGCCAGCAGTTTAGGGAGTAGAAGCAATGAGCAGTTCTTC. This sequence joins TRBV12-3 or TRBV12-4 and TRBJ2-1, with D unclear. V shed 1 base and J shed 6 bases, with 10 bases lying between them. This CDR3 region has 14 residues.